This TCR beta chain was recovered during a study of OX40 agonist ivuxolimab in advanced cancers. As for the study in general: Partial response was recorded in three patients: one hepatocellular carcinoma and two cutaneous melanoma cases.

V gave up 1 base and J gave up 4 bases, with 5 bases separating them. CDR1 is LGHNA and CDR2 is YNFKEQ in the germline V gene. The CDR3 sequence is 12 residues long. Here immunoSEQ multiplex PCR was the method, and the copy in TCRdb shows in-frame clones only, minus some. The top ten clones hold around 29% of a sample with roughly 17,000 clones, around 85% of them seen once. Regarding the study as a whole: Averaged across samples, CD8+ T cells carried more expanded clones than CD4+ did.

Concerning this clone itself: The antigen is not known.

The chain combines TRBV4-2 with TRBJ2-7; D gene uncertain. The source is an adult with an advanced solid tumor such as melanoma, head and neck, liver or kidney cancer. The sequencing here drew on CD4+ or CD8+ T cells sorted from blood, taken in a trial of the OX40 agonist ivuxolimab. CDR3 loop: CASSQGVYEQYF. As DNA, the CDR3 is TGTGCCAGCAGCCAAGGGGTTTACGAGCAGTACTTC.